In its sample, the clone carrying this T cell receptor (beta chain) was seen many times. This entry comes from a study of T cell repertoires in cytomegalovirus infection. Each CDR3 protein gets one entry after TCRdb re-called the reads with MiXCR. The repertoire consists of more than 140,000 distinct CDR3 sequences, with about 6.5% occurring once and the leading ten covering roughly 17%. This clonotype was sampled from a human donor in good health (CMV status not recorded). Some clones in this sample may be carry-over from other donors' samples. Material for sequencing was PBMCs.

CDR3 sequence (DNA): TGTGCCAGCAGCCCCGGGACAGGGAATCTCCATGAGCAGTTCTTC. As protein: CASSPGTGNLHEQFF. V and J are TRBV5-4 and TRBJ2-1; the match to TRBD1 covers 9 bases. This CDR3 region has 15 residues. The germline gives CDR1 SGHNT, CDR2 YYREEE (reference sequence). V was clipped by 4 bases and J by 8 bases; unmatched bases: 10.